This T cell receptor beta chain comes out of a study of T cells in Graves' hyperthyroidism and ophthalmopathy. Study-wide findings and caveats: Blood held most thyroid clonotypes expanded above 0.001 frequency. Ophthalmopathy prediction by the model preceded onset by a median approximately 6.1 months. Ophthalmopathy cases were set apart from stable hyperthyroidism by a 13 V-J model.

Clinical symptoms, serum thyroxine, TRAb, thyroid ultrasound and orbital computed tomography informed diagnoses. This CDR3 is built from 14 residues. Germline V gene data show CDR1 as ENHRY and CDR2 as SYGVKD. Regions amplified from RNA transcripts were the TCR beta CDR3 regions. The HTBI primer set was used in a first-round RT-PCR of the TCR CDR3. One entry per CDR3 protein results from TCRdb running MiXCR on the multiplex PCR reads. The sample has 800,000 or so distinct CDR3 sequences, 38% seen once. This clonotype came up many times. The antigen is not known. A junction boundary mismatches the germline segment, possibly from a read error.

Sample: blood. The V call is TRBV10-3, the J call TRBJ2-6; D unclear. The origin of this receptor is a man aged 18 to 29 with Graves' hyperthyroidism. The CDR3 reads CASSGPPGANVLTF. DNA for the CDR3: TGTGCCAGCAGTGGTCCCCCTGGGGCCAACGTCCTGACTTTC.